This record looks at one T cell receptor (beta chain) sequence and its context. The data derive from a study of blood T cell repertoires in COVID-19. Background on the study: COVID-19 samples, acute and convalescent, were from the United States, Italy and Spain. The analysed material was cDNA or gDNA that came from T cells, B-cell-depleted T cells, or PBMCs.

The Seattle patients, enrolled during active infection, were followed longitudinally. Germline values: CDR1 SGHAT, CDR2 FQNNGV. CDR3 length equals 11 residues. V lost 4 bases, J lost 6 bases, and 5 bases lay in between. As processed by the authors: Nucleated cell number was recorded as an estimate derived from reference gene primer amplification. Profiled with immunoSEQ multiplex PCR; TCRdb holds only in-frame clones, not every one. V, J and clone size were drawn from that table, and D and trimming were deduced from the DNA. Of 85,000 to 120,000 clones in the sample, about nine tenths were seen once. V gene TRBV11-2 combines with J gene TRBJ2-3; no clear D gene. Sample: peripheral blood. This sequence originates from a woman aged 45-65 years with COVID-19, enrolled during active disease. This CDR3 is CASSYEDTQYF. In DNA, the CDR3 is TGTGCCAGCAGCTACGAGGATACGCAGTATTTT.